These T cell receptor beta chains were read from a single sample in a study of neoadjuvant nivolumab and ipilimumab in lung cancer. Sequencing used immunoSEQ multiplex PCR; TCRdb keeps in-frame clones, though not all of them. Of about 3,900 clones in the sample, 60% to 80% were seen once. The sequenced sample was peripheral blood, obtained after neoadjuvant nivolumab, alone or with ipilimumab, at or shortly before surgery. Every receptor here comes from an adult with non-small cell lung cancer. Both conserved end residues are part of each CDR3. A D gene is named only where the DNA matches it firmly. Expanded clones get a size class; other rows say once, few or many, or leave the size out.

CASRWTGDISLYTF	TGTGCCAGCAGGTGGACAGGGGACATCTCGCTCTACACCTTC	NA	TRBV7-9	TRBJ1-2	TRBD1
CATRENTQYF	TGTGCCACGAGAGAAAATACGCAGTATTTT	NA	TRBV10-3	TRBJ2-3	NA
CASSTAGTGGYGYTF	TGTGCCAGCAGTACAGCCGGGACAGGGGGCTATGGCTACACCTTC	NA	TRBV27	TRBJ1-2	TRBD1
CASSLQGNTEAFF	TGCGCCAGCAGCTTACAGGGGAACACTGAAGCTTTCTTT	few	TRBV5-1	TRBJ1-1	NA
CASSSNRGYEQYF	TGTGCCAGCAGCTCGAACAGGGGCTACGAGCAGTACTTC	few	TRBV7-2	TRBJ2-7	TRBD1
CASSLAQTNTEAFF	TGCGCCAGCAGCTTGGCACAGACGAACACTGAAGCTTTCTTT	NA	TRBV5-1	TRBJ1-1	NA
CASSPLSSKQFF	TGTGCCAGCAGCCCCCTTAGCAGCAAGCAGTTCTTC	NA	TRBV7-8	TRBJ2-1	NA
CASSFISGGAGYGYTF	TGTGCCAGCAGTTTTATATCGGGGGGCGCAGGCTATGGCTACACCTTC	NA	TRBV28	TRBJ1-2	NA
CASSIFSAGNQPQHF	TGTGCCAGTAGTATTTTTTCGGCAGGGAATCAGCCCCAGCATTTT	NA	TRBV19	TRBJ1-5	NA
CASRGTGAFYGYTF	TGTGCCAGCAGGGGCACGGGGGCCTTCTATGGCTACACCTTC	NA	TRBV21-1	TRBJ1-2	NA
CASRTGPGIGDEQFF	TGCGCCAGCAGAACCGGGCCCGGAATAGGGGATGAGCAGTTCTTC	NA	TRBV5-1	TRBJ2-1	NA
CASSPGQGYHNEQFF	TGTGCCAGCTCCCCGGGGCAGGGGTACCACAATGAGCAGTTCTTC	NA	TRBV18	TRBJ2-1	NA
CASSDRGTGELFF	TGTGCCAGCAGTGACAGGGGAACCGGGGAGCTGTTTTTT	NA	TRBV6-1	TRBJ2-2	NA
CASSHGTLNTEAFF	TGCGCCAGCAGCCACGGGACATTGAACACTGAAGCTTTCTTT	few	TRBV4-3	TRBJ1-1	NA
CASSNREYWYF	TGTGCCAGCAGTAATCGAGAGTATTGGTACTTC	few	TRBV6-5	TRBJ2-7	NA
CATLPADSSYEQYF	TGTGCCACCCTTCCCGCGGACAGCTCCTACGAGCAGTACTTC	NA	TRBV10-3	TRBJ2-7	NA
CASSDVEETQYF	TGTGCCAGCTCCGACGTGGAAGAGACCCAGTACTTC	NA	TRBV6-6	TRBJ2-5	NA
CASSDTGGGTEAFF	TGTGCCAGCAGTGATACAGGGGGCGGAACTGAAGCTTTCTTT	NA	TRBV7-3	TRBJ1-1	TRBD1
CASSWDAKTGELFF	TGTGCCAGCAGCTGGGACGCCAAAACCGGGGAGCTGTTTTTT	NA	TRBV11-3	TRBJ2-2	NA
CASSTTGQGNTEAFF	TGTGCCAGCAGTACAACGGGACAGGGGAACACTGAAGCTTTCTTT	NA	TRBV28	TRBJ1-1	TRBD1
CAWQQGRNQPQHF	TGTGCCTGGCAACAGGGCCGTAATCAGCCCCAGCATTTT	few	TRBV30	TRBJ1-5	NA
CASSVGGRGGNTIYF	TGTGCCAGCAGCGTAGGGGGGCGAGGTGGAAACACCATATATTTT	NA	TRBV9	TRBJ1-3	NA
CASSLMGSNTEAFF	TGCGCCAGCAGCTTGATGGGCTCGAACACTGAAGCTTTCTTT	few	TRBV5-1	TRBJ1-1	NA
CASNRGTGNTIYF	TGTGCCAGCAACAGGGGCACAGGAAACACCATATATTTT	NA	TRBV9	TRBJ1-3	TRBD1
CASSKSSRGSYEQYF	TGTGCCAGCAGCAAAAGTTCCAGGGGCTCCTACGAGCAGTACTTC	NA	TRBV21-1	TRBJ2-7	NA
CASSPWTGVSYEQYF	TGTGCCAGCAGCCCATGGACAGGGGTCTCCTACGAGCAGTACTTC	NA	TRBV5-5	TRBJ2-7	TRBD1
CASSFGMSNQPQHF	TGTGCCAGCAGTTTCGGGATGAGCAATCAGCCCCAGCATTTT	NA	TRBV27	TRBJ1-5	NA
CASSEYRDLPNGYTF	TGCGCCAGCAGTGAATACCGGGACCTCCCGAACGGCTACACCTTC	NA	TRBV10-2	TRBJ1-2	NA
CATSRGQGPYGYTF	TGTGCCACCAGCAGAGGCCAGGGGCCCTATGGCTACACCTTC	NA	TRBV15	TRBJ1-2	NA
CASSLGRGNFNEQFF	TGTGCCAGCAGCTTAGGTAGGGGGAACTTCAATGAGCAGTTCTTC	NA	TRBV7-2	TRBJ2-1	NA
CASSLVIGQGATEAFF	TGTGCCAGCAGCTTGGTAATCGGACAGGGGGCCACTGAAGCTTTCTTT	NA	TRBV5-6	TRBJ1-1	TRBD1
CASSLWAANYGYTF	TGTGCCAGCAGCTTATGGGCGGCGAACTATGGCTACACCTTC	NA	TRBV13	TRBJ1-2	NA
CASRFDIYEQYF	TGCGCCAGCAGATTTGACATCTACGAGCAGTACTTC	NA	TRBV5-1	TRBJ2-7	NA
CASSLGGADINKRNEQFF	TGTGCCAGCAGCTTAGGAGGTGCGGACATCAACAAGAGGAATGAGCAGTTCTTC	few	TRBV7-2	TRBJ2-1	NA